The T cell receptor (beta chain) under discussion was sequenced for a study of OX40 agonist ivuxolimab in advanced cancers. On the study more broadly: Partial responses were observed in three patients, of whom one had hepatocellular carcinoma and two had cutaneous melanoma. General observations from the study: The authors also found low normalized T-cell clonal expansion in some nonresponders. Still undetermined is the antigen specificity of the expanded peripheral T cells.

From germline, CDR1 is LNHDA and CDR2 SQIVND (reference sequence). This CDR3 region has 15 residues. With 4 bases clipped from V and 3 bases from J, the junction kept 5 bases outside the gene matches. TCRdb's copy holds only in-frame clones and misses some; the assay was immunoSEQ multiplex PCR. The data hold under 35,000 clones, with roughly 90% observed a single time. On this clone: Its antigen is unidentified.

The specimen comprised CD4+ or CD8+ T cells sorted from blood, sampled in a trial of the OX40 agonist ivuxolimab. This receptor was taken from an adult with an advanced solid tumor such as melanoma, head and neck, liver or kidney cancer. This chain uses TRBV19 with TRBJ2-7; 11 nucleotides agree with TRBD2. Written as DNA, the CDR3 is TGTGCCAGTAGTAAGCTAGCGGGAGGAGGCTACGAGCAGTACTTC. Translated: CASSKLAGGGYEQYF. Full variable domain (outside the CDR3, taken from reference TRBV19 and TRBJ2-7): DGGITQSPKYLFRKEGQNVTLSCEQNLNHDAMYWYRQDPGQGLRLIYYSQIVNDFQKGDIAEGYSVSREKKESFPLTVTSAQKNPTAFYLCASSKLAGGGYEQYFGPGTRLTVT.